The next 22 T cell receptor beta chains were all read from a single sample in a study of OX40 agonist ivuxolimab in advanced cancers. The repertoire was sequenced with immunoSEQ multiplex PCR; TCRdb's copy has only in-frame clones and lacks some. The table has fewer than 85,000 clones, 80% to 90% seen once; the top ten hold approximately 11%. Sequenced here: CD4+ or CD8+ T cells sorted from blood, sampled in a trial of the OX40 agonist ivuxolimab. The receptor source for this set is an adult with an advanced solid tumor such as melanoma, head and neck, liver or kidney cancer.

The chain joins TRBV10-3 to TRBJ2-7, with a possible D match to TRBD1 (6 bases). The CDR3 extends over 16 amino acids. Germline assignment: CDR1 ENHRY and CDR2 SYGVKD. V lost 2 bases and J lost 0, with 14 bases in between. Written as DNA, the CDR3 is TGTGCCATCAGTGAGGTCGGACAGCCGAGCTCCTACGAGCAGTACTTC. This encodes CAISEVGQPSSYEQYF.

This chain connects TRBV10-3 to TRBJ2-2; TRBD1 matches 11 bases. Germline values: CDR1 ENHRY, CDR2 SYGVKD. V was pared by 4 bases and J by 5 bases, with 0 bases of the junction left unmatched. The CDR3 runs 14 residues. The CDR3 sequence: CAISGDRGTGELFF. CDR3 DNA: TGTGCCATCAGTGGGGACAGGGGGACCGGGGAGCTGTTTTTT.

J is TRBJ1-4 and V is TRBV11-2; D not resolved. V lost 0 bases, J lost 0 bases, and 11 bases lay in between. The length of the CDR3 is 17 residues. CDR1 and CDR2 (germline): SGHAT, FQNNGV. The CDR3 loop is CASSLDGWTATNEKLFF. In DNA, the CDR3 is TGTGCCAGCAGCTTAGATGGTTGGACGGCAACTAATGAAAAACTGTTTTTT.

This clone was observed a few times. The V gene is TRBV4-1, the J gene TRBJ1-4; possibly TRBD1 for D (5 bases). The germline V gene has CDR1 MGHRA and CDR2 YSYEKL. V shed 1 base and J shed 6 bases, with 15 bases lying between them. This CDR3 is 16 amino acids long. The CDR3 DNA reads TGCGCCAGCAGCCAAGTGGGAGGGGCCAGTGATGAAAAACTGTTTTTT. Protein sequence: CASSQVGGASDEKLFF.

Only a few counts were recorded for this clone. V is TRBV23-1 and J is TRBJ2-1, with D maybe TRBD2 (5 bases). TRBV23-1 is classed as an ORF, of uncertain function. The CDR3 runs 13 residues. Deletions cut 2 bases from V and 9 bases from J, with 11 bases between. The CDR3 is CASSQTRSSEQFF. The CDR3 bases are TGCGCCAGCAGTCAAACTAGGAGTAGTGAGCAGTTCTTC.

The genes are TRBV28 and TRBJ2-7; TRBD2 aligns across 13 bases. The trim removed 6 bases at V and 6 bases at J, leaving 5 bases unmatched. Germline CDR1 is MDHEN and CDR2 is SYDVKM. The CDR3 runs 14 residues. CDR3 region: CASSLGLAGIEQYF. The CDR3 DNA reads TGTGCCAGCAGCCTGGGACTAGCGGGAATCGAGCAGTACTTC.

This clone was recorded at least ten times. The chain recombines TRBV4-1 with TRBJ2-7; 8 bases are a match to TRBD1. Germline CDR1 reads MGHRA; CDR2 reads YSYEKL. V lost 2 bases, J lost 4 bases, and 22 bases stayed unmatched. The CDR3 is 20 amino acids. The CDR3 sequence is CASSQLVGYSGQGGLYEQYF. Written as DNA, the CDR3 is TGCGCCAGCAGCCAATTGGTTGGATATAGCGGACAGGGAGGACTGTACGAGCAGTACTTC.

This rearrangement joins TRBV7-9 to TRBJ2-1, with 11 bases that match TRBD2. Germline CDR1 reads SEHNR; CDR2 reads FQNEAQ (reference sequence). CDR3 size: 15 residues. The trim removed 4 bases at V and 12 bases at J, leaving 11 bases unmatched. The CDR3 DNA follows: TGTGCCAGCAGCTCCGGGACTAGCGGCCCCTATGGGCAGTTCTTC. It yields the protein CASSSGTSGPYGQFF.

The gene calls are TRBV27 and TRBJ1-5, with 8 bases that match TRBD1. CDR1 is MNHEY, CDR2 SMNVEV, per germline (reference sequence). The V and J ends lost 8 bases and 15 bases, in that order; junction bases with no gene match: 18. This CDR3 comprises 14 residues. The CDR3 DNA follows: TGTGCCAGCGGCAACAGACAGGGGCTCGCGGTTTGGCATTTT. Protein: CASGNRQGLAVWHF.

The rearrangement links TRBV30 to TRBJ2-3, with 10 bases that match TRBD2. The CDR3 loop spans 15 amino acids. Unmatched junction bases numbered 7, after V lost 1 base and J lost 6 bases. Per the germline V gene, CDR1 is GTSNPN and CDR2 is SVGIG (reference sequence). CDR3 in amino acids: CAWSEILAGWDTQYF. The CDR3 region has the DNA TGTGCCTGGAGTGAAATACTAGCGGGATGGGATACGCAGTATTTT.

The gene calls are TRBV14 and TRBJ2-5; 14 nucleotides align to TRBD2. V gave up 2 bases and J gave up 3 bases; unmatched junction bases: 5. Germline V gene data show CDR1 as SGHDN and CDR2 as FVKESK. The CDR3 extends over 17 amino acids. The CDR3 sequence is CASSQLTSGGGEETQYF. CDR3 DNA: TGTGCCAGCAGCCAACTGACTAGCGGGGGGGGTGAAGAGACCCAGTACTTC.

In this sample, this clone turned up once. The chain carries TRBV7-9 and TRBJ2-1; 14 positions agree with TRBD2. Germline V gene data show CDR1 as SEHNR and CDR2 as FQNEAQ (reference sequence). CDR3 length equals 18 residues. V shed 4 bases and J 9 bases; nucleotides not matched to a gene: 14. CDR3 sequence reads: CASSSTQTGTSGSGEQFF. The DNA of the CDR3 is TGTGCCAGCAGCTCCACCCAGACCGGGACTAGCGGGAGCGGTGAGCAGTTCTTC.

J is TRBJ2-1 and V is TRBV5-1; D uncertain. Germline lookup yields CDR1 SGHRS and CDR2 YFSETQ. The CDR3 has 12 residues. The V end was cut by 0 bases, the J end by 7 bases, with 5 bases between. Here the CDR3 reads CASSLGRNEQFF. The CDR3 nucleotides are TGCGCCAGCAGCTTGGGGAGAAATGAGCAGTTCTTC.

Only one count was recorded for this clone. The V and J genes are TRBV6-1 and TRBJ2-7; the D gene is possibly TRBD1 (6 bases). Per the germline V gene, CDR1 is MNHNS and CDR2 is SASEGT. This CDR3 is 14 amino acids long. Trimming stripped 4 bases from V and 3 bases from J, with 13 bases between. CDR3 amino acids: CASSVEGRGYEQYF. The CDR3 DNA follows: TGTGCCAGCAGTGTTGAAGGCAGGGGCTACGAGCAGTACTTC.

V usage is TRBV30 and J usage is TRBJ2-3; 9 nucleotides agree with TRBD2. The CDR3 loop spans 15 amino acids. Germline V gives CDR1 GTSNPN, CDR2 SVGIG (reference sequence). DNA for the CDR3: TGTGCTTTCCTTACTAGCGGGCCTTTCACAGATACGCAGTATTTT. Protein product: CAFLTSGPFTDTQYF.

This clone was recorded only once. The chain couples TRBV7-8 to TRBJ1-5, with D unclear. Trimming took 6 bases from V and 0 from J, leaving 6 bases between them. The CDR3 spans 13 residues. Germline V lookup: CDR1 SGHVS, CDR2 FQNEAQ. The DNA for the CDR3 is TGTGCCAGCAGATTTAATAGCAATCAGCCCCAGCATTTT. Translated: CASRFNSNQPQHF.

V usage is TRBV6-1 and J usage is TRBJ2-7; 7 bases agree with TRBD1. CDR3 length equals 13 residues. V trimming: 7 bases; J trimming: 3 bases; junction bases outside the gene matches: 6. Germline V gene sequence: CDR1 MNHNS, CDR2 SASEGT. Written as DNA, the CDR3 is TGTGCCAGCAAGTTTCAGGGGGACTACGAGCAGTACTTC. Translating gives CASKFQGDYEQYF.

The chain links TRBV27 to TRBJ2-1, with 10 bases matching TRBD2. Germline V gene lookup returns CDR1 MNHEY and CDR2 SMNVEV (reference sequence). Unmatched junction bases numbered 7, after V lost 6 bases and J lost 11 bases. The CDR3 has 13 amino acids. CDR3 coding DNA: TGTGCCAGCAGAATCGGACTAGCGGCTCAGCAGTTCTTC. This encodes CASRIGLAAQQFF.

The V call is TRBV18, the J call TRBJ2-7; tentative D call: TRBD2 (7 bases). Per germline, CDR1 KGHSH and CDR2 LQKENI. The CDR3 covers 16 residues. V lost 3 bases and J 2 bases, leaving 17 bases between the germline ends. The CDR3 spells CASSPARGGGTYEQYF. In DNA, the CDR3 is TGTGCCAGCTCACCGGCCCGGGGAGGGGGGACCTACGAGCAGTACTTC.

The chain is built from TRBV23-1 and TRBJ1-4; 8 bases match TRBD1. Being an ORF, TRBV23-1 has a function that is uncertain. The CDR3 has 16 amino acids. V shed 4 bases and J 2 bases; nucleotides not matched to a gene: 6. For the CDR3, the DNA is TGCGCCAGCAGTCCAGGGGGCCGCTCCACTAATGAAAAACTGTTTTTT. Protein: CASSPGGRSTNEKLFF.

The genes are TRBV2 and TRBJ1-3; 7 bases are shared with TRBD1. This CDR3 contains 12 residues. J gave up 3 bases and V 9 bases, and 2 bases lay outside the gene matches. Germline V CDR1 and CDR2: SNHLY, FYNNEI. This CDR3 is CARRDSGNTIYF. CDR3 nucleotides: TGTGCCAGGCGGGACAGTGGAAACACCATATATTTT.

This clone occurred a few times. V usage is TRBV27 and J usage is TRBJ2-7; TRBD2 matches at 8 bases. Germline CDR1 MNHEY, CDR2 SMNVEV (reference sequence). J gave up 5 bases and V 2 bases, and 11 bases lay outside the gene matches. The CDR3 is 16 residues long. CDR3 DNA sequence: TGTGCCAGCAGTTTAATGGGAGCGGGAGTTTTCGACGAGCAGTACTTC. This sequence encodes CASSLMGAGVFDEQYF.